This is a list of T cell receptor beta chains from one sample in a study of OX40 agonist ivuxolimab in advanced cancers. Measured with immunoSEQ multiplex PCR; TCRdb has only the in-frame clones, and not every one. The sample yields around 80,000 clones, approximately 88% seen once. Sequenced material: CD4+ or CD8+ T cells sorted from blood, taken in a trial of the OX40 agonist ivuxolimab. The receptors stem from an adult with an advanced solid tumor such as melanoma, head and neck, liver or kidney cancer. Each CDR3 is given with its conserved first and last residue. The D gene is left open where the match is weak. Part of the rows lack a size; the others show once, few, many or a class for expanded clones.

size: .; V: TRBV7-8; J: TRBJ1-2; D: TRBD1; CDR3: CASTLSTGANYGYTF; DNA: TGTGCCAGCACCCTCTCGACAGGGGCCAACTATGGCTACACCTTC
size: .; V: TRBV5-1; J: TRBJ2-5; D: TRBD2; CDR3: CASRVPGGPGRAQYF; DNA: TGCGCCAGCAGGGTGCCGGGAGGGCCTGGGAGGGCCCAGTACTTC
size: .; V: TRBV18; J: TRBJ1-5; D: .; CDR3: CASSPGGIAFSNQPQHF; DNA: TGTGCCAGCTCACCAGGAGGTATAGCGTTTAGCAATCAGCCCCAGCATTTT
size: .; V: TRBV30; J: TRBJ1-5; D: .; CDR3: CAWSAGGNQPQHF; DNA: TGTGCCTGGAGTGCAGGGGGCAATCAGCCCCAGCATTTT
size: .; V: TRBV7-2; J: TRBJ2-1; D: .; CDR3: CASSARRRSSYNEQFF; DNA: TGTGCCAGCAGCGCCCGGCGACGTAGCTCCTACAATGAGCAGTTCTTC
size: .; V: TRBV6-6; J: TRBJ2-1; D: .; CDR3: CASRLDGSYNEQFF; DNA: TGTGCCAGCAGGTTGGACGGCTCCTACAATGAGCAGTTCTTC
size: .; V: TRBV9; J: TRBJ2-3; D: .; CDR3: CASSEAPRDPLYF; DNA: TGTGCCAGCAGCGAGGCCCCTAGAGATCCCCTTTATTTT
size: .; V: TRBV4-2; J: TRBJ1-4; D: .; CDR3: CASSREGTTNEKLFF; DNA: TGTGCCAGCAGCCGAGAGGGGACAACTAATGAAAAACTGTTTTTT
size: .; V: TRBV30; J: TRBJ2-2; D: .; CDR3: CAWSVDVTGELFF; DNA: TGTGCCTGGAGTGTAGATGTTACCGGGGAGCTGTTTTTT
size: .; V: TRBV19; J: TRBJ2-7; D: TRBD1; CDR3: CASSPNRDRGLYEQYF; DNA: TGTGCCAGTAGTCCGAACCGGGACAGAGGATTATACGAGCAGTACTTC
size: .; V: TRBV7-9; J: TRBJ2-5; D: .; CDR3: CASSLGGTFQETQYF; DNA: TGTGCCAGCAGCTTAGGGGGGACATTTCAAGAGACCCAGTACTTC
size: .; V: TRBV6-1; J: TRBJ2-7; D: TRBD1; CDR3: CASSERRTGAYEQYF; DNA: TGTGCCAGCAGTGAAAGACGGACAGGGGCCTACGAGCAGTACTTC
size: .; V: TRBV27; J: TRBJ1-1; D: TRBD1; CDR3: CASSSTGGFTEAFF; DNA: TGTGCCAGCAGTTCGACAGGGGGCTTCACTGAAGCTTTCTTT
size: few; V: TRBV30; J: TRBJ2-7; D: .; CDR3: CAWSEAYEQYF; DNA: TGTGCCTGGAGTGAGGCCTACGAGCAGTACTTC
size: .; V: TRBV18; J: TRBJ1-5; D: TRBD1; CDR3: CASTGQGAERGQPQHF; DNA: TGTGCCAGCACGGGACAGGGGGCGGAAAGGGGTCAGCCCCAGCATTTT
size: .; V: TRBV7-2; J: TRBJ1-4; D: TRBD1; CDR3: CASSFGTGRNEKLFF; DNA: TGTGCCAGCAGCTTTGGGACAGGTCGTAATGAAAAACTGTTTTTT
size: .; V: TRBV7-2; J: TRBJ2-3; D: TRBD2; CDR3: CASSLGLRAGDTQYF; DNA: TGTGCCAGCAGCTTGGGACTAAGGGCGGGGGATACGCAGTATTTT
size: .; V: TRBV6-5; J: TRBJ1-1; D: .; CDR3: CASKPRGYEAFF; DNA: TGTGCCAGCAAACCCCGGGGCTATGAAGCTTTCTTT
size: .; V: TRBV2; J: TRBJ1-5; D: TRBD1; CDR3: CASSGQGASQPQHF; DNA: TGTGCCAGCAGTGGACAGGGGGCTAGTCAGCCCCAGCATTTT
size: .; V: TRBV12-5; J: TRBJ1-4; D: TRBD1; CDR3: CASGIPTGAREKLFF; DNA: TGTGCTAGTGGGATACCGACAGGGGCGAGGGAAAAACTGTTTTTT